A selection of T cell receptor beta chains follows, all from one sample in a study of cytomegalovirus exposure and HLA in healthy donors. Sequencing was performed with immunoSEQ multiplex PCR; in TCRdb, only in-frame clones are kept and a portion is missing. The sample has 150,000 or so clones, 60% to 80% seen once. Sequenced input: PBMCs. These TCRs come from a woman between 35 and 50 years old in good health and CMV-seronegative. CDR3s include the opening cysteine and the closing phenylalanine or tryptophan. D genes are given only for firm matches. Clone sizes are given selectively: once, few, many, or a class where the clone is expanded.

abundance	d_gene	j_gene	v_gene	CDR3nt	CDR3aa
-	-	TRBJ2-7	TRBV5-1	TGCGCCAGCAGCACCCAGGCGGGACGGGGGATTTTTCACGAGCAGTACTTC	CASSTQAGRGIFHEQYF
-	-	TRBJ1-4	TRBV4-1	TGCGCCAGCAGCCAAGATGGGCTCTCAACTAATGAAAAACTGTTTTTT	CASSQDGLSTNEKLFF
few	-	TRBJ2-7	TRBV9	TGTGCCAGCAGCGTAGGCTCTGAAGGGGGCGAGCAGTACTTC	CASSVGSEGGEQYF
-	-	TRBJ2-1	TRBV5-4	TGTGCCAGCAGCTTGAGCAGGCTGCCCTACAATGAGCAGTTCTTC	CASSLSRLPYNEQFF
-	TRBD2	TRBJ2-3	TRBV28	TGTGCCAGCAGCCGCGGACTAGCGGGACGGTATTTT	CASSRGLAGRYF
-	-	TRBJ1-4	TRBV6-5	TGTGCCAGCAGTTACTCGAAACAGAATGAAAAACTGTTTTTT	CASSYSKQNEKLFF
once	TRBD2	TRBJ2-1	TRBV7-3	TGTGCCAGCAGCCAAAACCCGACTGGTAGCGGGAGTTTCAATGAGCAGTTCTTC	CASSQNPTGSGSFNEQFF
-	TRBD1	TRBJ1-2	TRBV5-1	TGCGCCAGCAGCAGCGACAGGGCTTTTGAGGGTGGCTACACCTTC	CASSSDRAFEGGYTF
-	TRBD1	TRBJ2-5	TRBV28	TGTGCCAGCAGTCAAACCACACAGGGGGCGAAGACCCAGTACTTC	CASSQTTQGAKTQYF
-	TRBD1	TRBJ1-2	TRBV4-1	TGCGCCAGCAGCCAAGAACAGGGGGCGCGAGGCTACACCTTC	CASSQEQGARGYTF
once	-	TRBJ2-5	TRBV29-1	TGCAGCGTTGCTCGAAATAGCGAGGAGACCCAGTACTTC	CSVARNSEETQYF